This T cell receptor (beta chain) was captured in a study of regulatory T cells in long-lasting Graves disease (dated by TCRdb to the early 2020s). Context from the whole study: Antithyroid drugs had been taken for less than 3 months by newly diagnosed Graves' disease patients. Patients with persistent Graves' disease were compared with patients with newly diagnosed Graves' disease using TCR sequencing and RNA sequencing of peripheral blood. A total of 33 samples underwent TCR sequencing, from 13 patients with persistent Graves' disease and roughly 20 patients with newly diagnosed Graves' disease. The study took place in China and was registered as a clinical trial. General findings and caveats noted by the study authors: The authors noted that the small sample size was a limitation that may lower accuracy. Persistent disease showed preferential use of TRBV28, TRBJ1-2 and TRBJ2-5, whereas newly diagnosed disease favored TRBV20-1 and TRBJ2-1. Compared with newly diagnosed patients, persistent Graves' disease patients had lower TCR Shannon entropy and fewer highly expanded clones, which suggests clonal expansion. More public clonotypes were shared among persistent patients (2,741) than among newly diagnosed patients (966). Only peripheral blood was studied, because thyroid tissue, the primary lesion, was inaccessible. Sequencing and analysis were limited to the TCR beta chain.

The CDR3 has 15 amino acids, counting the end cysteine and phenylalanine. Only the CDR3 DNA is retained, 45 bases long and in frame from the first base. V gives up 0 bases and J gives up 3 bases, and the segment between their germline ends measures 12 bases. CDR1 and CDR2 are drawn from the germline V gene: KGHSH, LQKENI. The library was generated by multiplex PCR. These reads were obtained on an Illumina HiSeq 4000. To build TCR beta libraries, CDR3 regions were amplified by Arm-PCR using iRepertoire HTBI primers. Before sequencing, the PCR products underwent gel purification. The study's own analysis went as follows. Across samples, fewer than 70 TRBV and approximately 15 TRBJ segments were identified and used for gene usage analysis of CDR3 amino acid clonotypes. COPE and FqMerger were used to merge the filtered high-quality paired reads into contigs. Contigs were aligned with BLAST to IMGT TRBV, TRBD and TRBJ reference genes, and CDR3 was defined per IMGT. Highly expanded clones were defined as clonotypes with a frequency above 0.1%. Shannon entropy served as the measure of repertoire diversity, while the Gini coefficient captured V-J evenness. A clonotype was considered public if more than one individual shared it. TCRdb ran its own pipeline on the public reads, namely fastp trimming at Q25 and MiXCR clone calling, and kept in-frame beta chains. Every CDR3 protein is listed once, alongside the most common genes and DNA of its rows. The V and J calls come from TCRdb's annotation, not from the publication. This sample is represented by 530,000 or so distinct CDR3 sequences; less than 15% of them were singletons. The leading ten clones occupy roughly 9.7% of the sample.

Remarks on this clonotype: The specificity of this receptor is unknown. Base qualities are missing; no much larger clone stands one base away.

The meaning of the sample's time point label: newly diagnosed GD, antithyroid drugs for less than 3 months. For both TCR sequencing and RNA sequencing, RNA was extracted from PBMCs in TRIzol. Graves' disease was diagnosed according to American Thyroid Association guidelines. Patients were recruited from an endocrinology department in Xi'an, China. Each patient gave around 9 milliliters of peripheral blood, collected in an EDTA anticoagulant tube. PBMCs were isolated by Ficoll Paque Plus density gradient separation without further T cell sorting. An Agilent 2100 Bioanalyzer and agarose gel were used to assess RNA quality, and a NanoDrop 2000 was used to measure RNA concentration. These same records also appear under a second study, on T cells in Graves' hyperthyroidism and ophthalmopathy. As the second study states: Graves' hyperthyroidism was defined as stable when no progression to ophthalmopathy occurred over 18 months of follow-up. Hyperthyroidism patients were newly diagnosed, had a disease duration of under 2 months, and were aged 18 to 65 years. Any patient with an uncontrolled infection, another autoimmune disease, pregnancy or lactation was excluded. Diagnoses relied on clinical symptoms, serum thyroxine and TRAb, thyroid ultrasound and orbital computed tomography. The first round of RT-PCR for the TCR CDR3 was performed with the HTBI primer set and the Qiagen OneStep RT-PCR kit. Most expanded thyroid clonotypes (frequency above 0.001) were also detected in blood, suggesting blood repertoires may reflect thyroid immune responses. Ophthalmopathy was separated from stable hyperthyroidism by a 13 V-J signature model, with 85% to 90% sensitivity and 81% to 83% specificity obtained in cross-validation and 80%/75% obtained in testing. In validation, progression to ophthalmopathy was predicted by the model with 70.59% sensitivity and 72.22% specificity, a median of roughly 6.4 months before onset. To identify TCR V-J signatures that set the groups apart, the researchers used a discovery cohort of approximately 98 patients, made up of roughly 40 with Graves' ophthalmopathy and 55 to 65 with stable Graves' hyperthyroidism. Prospective prediction of ophthalmopathy was tested in an independent validation cohort of fewer than 20 hyperthyroidism patients and 17 patients who later progressed to ophthalmopathy. For training and testing, the roughly 100 patients in the discovery cohort were randomly divided in a 7:3 ratio. The study also compared thyroid tissue and blood T-cell repertoires from five or six Graves' hyperthyroidism patients. After blood sampling, hyperthyroidism patients were treated with methimazole at a starting dose of 30 mg daily, and ophthalmopathy patients were treated with high-dose intravenous methylprednisolone. Libraries were constructed in a second round of multiplex PCR, after which size selection and purification were carried out. The libraries were sequenced on an Illumina HiSeq2000 using paired-end 100 bp reads. SOAPnuke was used to process the raw data, removing reads that contained adapters or uncalled bases, had a mean Phred below 15, or lacked an exact match to the constant primer or identifier. COPE v1.2.5 was used to merge the high-quality paired reads, and each unique nucleotide sequence was defined as a clonotype. MiTCR v1.1 was used to align the clonotypes against IMGT TRBV, TRBD and TRBJ reference segments. Analysis was restricted to V-J combinations with a frequency above 0.0001, which covered roughly 99% of repertoires. A TCS score was defined as the ratio between F50 (clonal expansion) and ExV (chaos), using BLOSUM62-based TCRdist between CDR3 peptides within each V-J. Welch's t-statistics and random forest reduced roughly 530 V-J features to around 14, which were used in a naive Bayes classifier (R e1071). Sample size was not statistically predetermined, and blinding of investigators to group allocation was not performed. According to the paper, TCR Vbeta CDR3 sequencing was carried out on some 140 peripheral blood samples, which came from approximately 41 ophthalmopathy, some 73 hyperthyroidism and roughly 17 progressor patients.

The material sequenced was peripheral blood mononuclear cells (PBMCs), taken at new diagnosis, from a patient treated with antithyroid drugs. The chain is assembled from TRBV18 and TRBJ2-7, with TRBD1 tentatively as D gene (5 bases match). This clonotype originated in a man between 25 and 39 years old with Graves disease. Donor details come from another sample of the same person, matched by shared clones. The CDR3 loop reads CASSPPSSQGYEQYF. The DNA reads TGTGCCAGCTCACCACCGTCCAGTCAGGGCTACGAGCAGTACTTC.